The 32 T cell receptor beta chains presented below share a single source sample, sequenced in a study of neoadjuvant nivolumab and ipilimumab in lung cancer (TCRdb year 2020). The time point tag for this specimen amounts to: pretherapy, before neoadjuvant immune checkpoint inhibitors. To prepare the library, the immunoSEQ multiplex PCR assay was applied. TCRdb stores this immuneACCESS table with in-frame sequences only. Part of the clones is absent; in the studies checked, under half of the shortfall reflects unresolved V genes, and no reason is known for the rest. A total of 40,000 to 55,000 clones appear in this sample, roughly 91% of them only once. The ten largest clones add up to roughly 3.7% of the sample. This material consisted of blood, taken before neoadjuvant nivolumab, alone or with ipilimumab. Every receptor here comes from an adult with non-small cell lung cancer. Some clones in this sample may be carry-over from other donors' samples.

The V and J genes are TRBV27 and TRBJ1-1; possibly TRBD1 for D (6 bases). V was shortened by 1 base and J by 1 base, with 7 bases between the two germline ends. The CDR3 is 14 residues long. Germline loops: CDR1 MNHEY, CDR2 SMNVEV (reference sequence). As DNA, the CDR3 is TGTGCCAGCAGTTTATTGGGGGCGAACACTGAAGCTTTCTTT. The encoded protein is CASSLLGANTEAFF.

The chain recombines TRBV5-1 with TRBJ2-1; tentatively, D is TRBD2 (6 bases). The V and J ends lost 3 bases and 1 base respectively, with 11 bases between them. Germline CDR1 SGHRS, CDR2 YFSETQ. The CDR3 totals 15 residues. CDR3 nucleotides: TGCGCCAGCAGCTCCCCGGGACTTTCCTACAATGAGCAGTTCTTC. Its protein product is CASSSPGLSYNEQFF.

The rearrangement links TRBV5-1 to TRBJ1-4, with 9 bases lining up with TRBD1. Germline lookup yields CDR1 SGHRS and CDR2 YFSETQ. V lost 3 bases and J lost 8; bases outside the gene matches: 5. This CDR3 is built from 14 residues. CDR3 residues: CASSSGTGSEKLFF. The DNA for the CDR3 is TGCGCCAGCAGCTCCGGGACAGGGTCGGAAAAACTGTTTTTT.

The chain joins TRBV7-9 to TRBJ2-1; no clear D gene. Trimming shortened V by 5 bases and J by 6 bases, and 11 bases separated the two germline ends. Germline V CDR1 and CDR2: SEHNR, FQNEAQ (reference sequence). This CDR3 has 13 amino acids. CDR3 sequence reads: CASSPPLINEQFF. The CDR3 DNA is TGTGCCAGCAGCCCCCCATTGATCAATGAGCAGTTCTTC.

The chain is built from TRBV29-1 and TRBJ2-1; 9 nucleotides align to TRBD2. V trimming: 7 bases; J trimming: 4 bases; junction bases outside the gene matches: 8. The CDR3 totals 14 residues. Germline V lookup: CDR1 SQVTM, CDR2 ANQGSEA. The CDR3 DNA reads TGCAGCGCCGTGACTAGCGGAGGATACAATGAGCAGTTCTTC. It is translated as CSAVTSGGYNEQFF.

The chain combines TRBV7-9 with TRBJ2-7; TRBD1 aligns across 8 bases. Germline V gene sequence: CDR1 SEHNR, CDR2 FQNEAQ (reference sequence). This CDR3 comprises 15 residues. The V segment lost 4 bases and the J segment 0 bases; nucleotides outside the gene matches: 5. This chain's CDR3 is CASSSPDRGSYEQYF. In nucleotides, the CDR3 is TGTGCCAGCAGCTCTCCCGACAGGGGCTCCTACGAGCAGTACTTC.

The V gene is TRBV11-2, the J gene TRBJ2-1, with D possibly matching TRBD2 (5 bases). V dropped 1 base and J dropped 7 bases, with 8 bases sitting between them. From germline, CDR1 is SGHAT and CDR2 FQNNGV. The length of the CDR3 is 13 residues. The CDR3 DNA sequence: TGTGCCAGCAGCTTAGGTCCGGGGAATGAGCAGTTCTTC. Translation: CASSLGPGNEQFF.

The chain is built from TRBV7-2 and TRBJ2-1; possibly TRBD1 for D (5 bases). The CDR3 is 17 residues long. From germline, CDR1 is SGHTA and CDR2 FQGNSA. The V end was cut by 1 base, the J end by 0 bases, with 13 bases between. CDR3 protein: CASSLDIRASSYNEQFF. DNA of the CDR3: TGTGCCAGCAGCTTAGACATCAGGGCGAGCTCCTACAATGAGCAGTTCTTC.

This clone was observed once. The CDR3 DNA reads as TGTGCCAGCAGCTCAGGCGCGAGCTCCTACGAGCAGTACTTC. Amino acids: CASSSGASSYEQYF. The chain links TRBV11-2 to TRBJ2-7; no definite D call. Germline V lookup: CDR1 SGHAT, CDR2 FQNNGV. CDR3 size: 14 residues. V dropped 4 bases and J dropped 0 bases, with 10 bases sitting between them.

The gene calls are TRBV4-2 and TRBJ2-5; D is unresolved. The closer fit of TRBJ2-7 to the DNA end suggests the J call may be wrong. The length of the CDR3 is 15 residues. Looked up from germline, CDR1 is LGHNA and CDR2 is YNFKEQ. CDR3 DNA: TGTGCCAGCAGCCAAGAAGACCAGGAGAGGTACGAGCAGTACTTC. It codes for CASSQEDQERYEQYF.

CDR3 sequence (DNA): TGCGCCAGCAGCTTGTTTGGGACCACAGATACGCAGTATTTT. It is translated as CASSLFGTTDTQYF. The chain uses TRBV5-1 and TRBJ2-3, with D possibly being TRBD1 or TRBD2 (5 bases each). The germline V gene has CDR1 SGHRS and CDR2 YFSETQ. Deletions cut 1 base from V and 2 bases from J, with 8 bases between. This CDR3 is 14 amino acids long.

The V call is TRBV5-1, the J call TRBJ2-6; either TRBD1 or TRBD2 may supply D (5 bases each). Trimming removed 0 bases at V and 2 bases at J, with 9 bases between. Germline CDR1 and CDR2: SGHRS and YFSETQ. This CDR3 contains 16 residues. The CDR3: CASSLGQGAGANVLTF. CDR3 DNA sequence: TGCGCCAGCAGCTTGGGGCAGGGAGCTGGGGCCAACGTCCTGACTTTC.

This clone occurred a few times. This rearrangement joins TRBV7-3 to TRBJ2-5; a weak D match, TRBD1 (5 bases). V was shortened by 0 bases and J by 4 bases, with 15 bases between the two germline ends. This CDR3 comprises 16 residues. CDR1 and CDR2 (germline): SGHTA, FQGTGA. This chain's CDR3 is CASSLTGPRWGETQYF. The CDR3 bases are TGTGCCAGCAGCTTAACGGGGCCAAGGTGGGGAGAGACCCAGTACTTC.

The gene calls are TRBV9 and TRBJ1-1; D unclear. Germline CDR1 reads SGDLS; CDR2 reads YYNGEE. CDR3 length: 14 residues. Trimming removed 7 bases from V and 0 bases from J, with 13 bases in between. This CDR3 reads CASSRELMNTEAFF. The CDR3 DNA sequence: TGTGCCAGCTCCCGGGAGCTCATGAACACTGAAGCTTTCTTT.

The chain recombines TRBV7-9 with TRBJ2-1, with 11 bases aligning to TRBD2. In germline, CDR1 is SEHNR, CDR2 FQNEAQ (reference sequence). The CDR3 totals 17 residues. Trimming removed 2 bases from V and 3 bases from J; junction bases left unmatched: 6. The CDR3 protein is CASSLRASGRIYNEQFF. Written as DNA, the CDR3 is TGTGCCAGCAGCTTACGGGCTAGCGGGAGGATCTACAATGAGCAGTTCTTC.

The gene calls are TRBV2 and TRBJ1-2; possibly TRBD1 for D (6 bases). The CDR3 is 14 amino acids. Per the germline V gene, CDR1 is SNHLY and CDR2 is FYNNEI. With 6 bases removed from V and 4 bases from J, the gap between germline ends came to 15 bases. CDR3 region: CASRYREVGYGYTF. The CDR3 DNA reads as TGTGCCAGCAGGTACAGGGAAGTGGGCTATGGCTACACCTTC.

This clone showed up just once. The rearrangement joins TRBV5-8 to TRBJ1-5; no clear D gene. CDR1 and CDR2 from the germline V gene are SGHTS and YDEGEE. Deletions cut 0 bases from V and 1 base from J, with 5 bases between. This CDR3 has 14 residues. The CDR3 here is CASSLERSNQPQHF. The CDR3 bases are TGTGCCAGCAGCTTGGAACGGAGCAATCAGCCCCAGCATTTT. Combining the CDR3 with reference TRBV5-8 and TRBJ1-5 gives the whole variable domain EAGVTQSPTHLIKTRGQQATLRCSPISGHTSVYWYQQALGLGLQFLLWYDEGEERNRGNFPPRFSGRQFPNYSSELNVNALELEDSALYLCASSLERSNQPQHFGDGTRLSIL.

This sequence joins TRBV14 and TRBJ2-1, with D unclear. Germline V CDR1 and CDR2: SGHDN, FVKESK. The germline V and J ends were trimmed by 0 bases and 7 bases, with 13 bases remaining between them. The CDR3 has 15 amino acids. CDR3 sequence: CASSQEFFPRNEQFF. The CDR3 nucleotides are TGTGCCAGCAGCCAAGAGTTCTTTCCCCGGAATGAGCAGTTCTTC.

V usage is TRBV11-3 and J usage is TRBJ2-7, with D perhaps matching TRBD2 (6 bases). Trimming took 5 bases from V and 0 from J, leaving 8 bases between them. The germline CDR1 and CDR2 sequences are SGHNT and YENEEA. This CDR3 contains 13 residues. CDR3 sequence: CASSPGSSYEQYF. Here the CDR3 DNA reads TGTGCCAGCAGCCCCGGGAGCTCCTACGAGCAGTACTTC.

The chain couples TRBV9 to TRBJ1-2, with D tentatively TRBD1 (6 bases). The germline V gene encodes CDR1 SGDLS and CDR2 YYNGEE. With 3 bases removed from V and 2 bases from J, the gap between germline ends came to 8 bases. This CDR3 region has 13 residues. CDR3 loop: CASSEGGNYGYTF. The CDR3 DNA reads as TGTGCCAGCAGCGAAGGGGGGAACTATGGCTACACCTTC.

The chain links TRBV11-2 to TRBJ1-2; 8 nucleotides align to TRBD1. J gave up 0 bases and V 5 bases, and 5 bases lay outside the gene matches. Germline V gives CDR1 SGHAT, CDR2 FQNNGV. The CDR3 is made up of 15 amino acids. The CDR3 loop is CASSRGQGANYGYTF. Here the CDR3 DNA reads TGTGCCAGCAGCCGTGGACAGGGCGCTAACTATGGCTACACCTTC.

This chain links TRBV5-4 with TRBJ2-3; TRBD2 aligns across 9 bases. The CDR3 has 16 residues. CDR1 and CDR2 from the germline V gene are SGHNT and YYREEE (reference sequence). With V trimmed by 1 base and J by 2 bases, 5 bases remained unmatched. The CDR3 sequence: CASSLPLAGNTDTQYF. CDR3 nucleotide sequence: TGTGCCAGCAGCTTGCCTCTAGCGGGAAACACAGATACGCAGTATTTT.

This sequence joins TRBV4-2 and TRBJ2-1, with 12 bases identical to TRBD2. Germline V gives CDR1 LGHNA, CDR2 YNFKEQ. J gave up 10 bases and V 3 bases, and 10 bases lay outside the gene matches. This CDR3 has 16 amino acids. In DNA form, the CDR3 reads TGTGCCAGCAGCCATCGACTAGCGGGAGAAGGGTGGGAGCAGTTCTTC. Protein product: CASSHRLAGEGWEQFF.

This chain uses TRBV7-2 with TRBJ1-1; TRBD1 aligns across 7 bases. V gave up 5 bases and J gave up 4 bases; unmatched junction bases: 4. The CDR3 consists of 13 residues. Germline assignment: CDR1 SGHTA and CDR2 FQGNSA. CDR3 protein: CASSTQGGTEAFF. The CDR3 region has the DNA TGTGCCAGCAGCACTCAGGGGGGCACTGAAGCTTTCTTT.

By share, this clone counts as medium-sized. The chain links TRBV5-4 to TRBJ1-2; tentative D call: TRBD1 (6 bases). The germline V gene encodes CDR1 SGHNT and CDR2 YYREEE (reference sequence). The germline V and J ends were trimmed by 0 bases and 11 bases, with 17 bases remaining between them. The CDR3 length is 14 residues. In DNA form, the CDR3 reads TGTGCCAGCAGCTTGGTGCTCGGGGGCGCAGGGTACACCTTC. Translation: CASSLVLGGAGYTF.

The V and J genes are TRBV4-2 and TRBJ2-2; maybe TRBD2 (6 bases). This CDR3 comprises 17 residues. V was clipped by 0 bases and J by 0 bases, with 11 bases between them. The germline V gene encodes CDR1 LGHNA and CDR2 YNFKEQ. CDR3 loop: CASSQDRRGTNTGELFF. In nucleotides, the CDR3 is TGTGCCAGCAGCCAAGATCGACGGGGGACGAACACCGGGGAGCTGTTTTTT.

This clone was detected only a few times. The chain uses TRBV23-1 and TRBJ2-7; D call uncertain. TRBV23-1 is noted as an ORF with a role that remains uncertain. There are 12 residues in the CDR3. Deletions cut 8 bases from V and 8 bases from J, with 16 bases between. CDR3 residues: CASRPWRGKQYF. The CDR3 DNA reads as TGCGCCAGCCGCCCCTGGCGAGGCAAGCAGTACTTC.

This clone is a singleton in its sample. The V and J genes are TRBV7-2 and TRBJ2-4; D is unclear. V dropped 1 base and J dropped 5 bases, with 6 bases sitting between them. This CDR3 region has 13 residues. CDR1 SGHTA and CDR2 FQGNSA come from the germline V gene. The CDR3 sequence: CASSLVPQNIQYF. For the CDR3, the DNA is TGTGCCAGCAGCTTAGTTCCCCAAAACATTCAGTACTTC.

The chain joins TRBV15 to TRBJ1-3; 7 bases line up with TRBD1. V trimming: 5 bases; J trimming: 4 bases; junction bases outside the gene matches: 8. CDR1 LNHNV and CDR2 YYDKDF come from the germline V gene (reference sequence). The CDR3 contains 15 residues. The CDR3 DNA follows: TGTGCCACCAGCGCGCGACAGGGACTGGGAAACACCATATATTTT. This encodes CATSARQGLGNTIYF.

The CDR3, as DNA: TGTGCCAGCAGCCCGGGGAGGGGGGGTAATCAGCCCCAGCATTTT. Amino acid sequence: CASSPGRGGNQPQHF. The J gene is TRBJ1-5, the V gene TRBV2, with a weak D call TRBD1 (6 bases). Germline V lookup: CDR1 SNHLY, CDR2 FYNNEI. The CDR3 has 15 amino acids. Trimming stripped 6 bases from V and 4 bases from J, with 16 bases between.

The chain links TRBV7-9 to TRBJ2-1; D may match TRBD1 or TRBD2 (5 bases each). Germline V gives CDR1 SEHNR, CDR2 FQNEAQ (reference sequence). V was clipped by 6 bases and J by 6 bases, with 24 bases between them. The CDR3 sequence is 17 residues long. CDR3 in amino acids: CASRHSPGRRQLNEQFF. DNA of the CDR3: TGTGCCAGCAGACACTCTCCGGGACGCCGACAGCTCAATGAGCAGTTCTTC.

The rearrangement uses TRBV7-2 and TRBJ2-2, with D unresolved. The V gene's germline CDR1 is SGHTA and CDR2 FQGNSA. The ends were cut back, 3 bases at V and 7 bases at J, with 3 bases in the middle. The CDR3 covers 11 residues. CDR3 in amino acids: CASSFYGELFF. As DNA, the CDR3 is TGTGCCAGCAGCTTCTACGGGGAGCTGTTTTTT.